Detailed here is one T cell receptor beta chain. It was with a sample-barcoded 5' primer and a J-beta primer mix that a second PCR of roughly 6 to 11 cycles was run. Using its own MiXCR run on the 5' RACE reads, TCRdb lists one record per CDR3 protein. The sample yields about 930,000 distinct CDR3 sequences, about 28% seen once. This sample is part of a study of blood T cells in healthy people across ages. This sample also belongs to another study, concerning T cells of mothers and their children.

This TCR derives from a woman between 35 and 50 years old in good health. The sequenced material came from blood.

CDR3: CASSQSRWEQYF. CDR3 in DNA: TGTGCCAGCAGCCAATCCAGATGGGAGCAGTACTTC. The chain couples TRBV16 to TRBJ2-7; no clear D. The V gene lost 0 bases and the J gene lost 7 bases, with 7 bases spanning the gap. This CDR3 has 12 amino acids. The germline CDR1 and CDR2 sequences are KGHSY and FQNENV.